The 20 T cell receptor beta chains below all came from one sample that was sequenced in a study of blood T cell repertoires in COVID-19. Sequencing used immunoSEQ multiplex PCR; TCRdb keeps in-frame clones, though not all of them. The sample holds some 150,000 clones, 81% seen once. The sample was peripheral blood. The receptors come from a woman aged 55-75 years with active or convalescent COVID-19.

This clone was picked up a small number of times. This sequence joins TRBV5-1 and TRBJ2-7; 12 bases are a match to TRBD1. CDR3 length: 15 amino acids. Germline trimming cut 4 bases from V and 2 bases from J; bases unmatched to any gene: 4. Germline CDR1 and CDR2: SGHRS and YFSETQ. The CDR3 region has the DNA TGCGCCAGCAGCCTGGGACAGGGGGCTACCTACGAGCAGTACGTC. The encoded protein is CASSLGQGATYEQYV.

The rearrangement uses TRBV29-1 and TRBJ1-2, with D tentatively TRBD1 (5 bases). The CDR3 has 14 residues. Deletions cut 7 bases from V and 7 bases from J, with 22 bases between. CDR1 and CDR2 from the germline V gene are SQVTM and ANQGSEA. CDR3 sequence: CSATPGVGAVGYTF. The CDR3 bases are TGCAGCGCCACTCCCGGCGTAGGGGCGGTTGGCTACACCTTC.

The V gene is TRBV28, the J gene TRBJ2-3; 7 bases align to TRBD2. Germline trimming cut 6 bases from V and 4 bases from J; bases unmatched to any gene: 10. CDR3 length equals 15 residues. The V gene's germline CDR1 is MDHEN and CDR2 SYDVKM. The CDR3 protein is CASSLAGRGADTQYF. For the CDR3, the DNA is TGTGCCAGCAGCCTGGCTGGGAGGGGTGCAGATACGCAGTATTTT.

This chain joins TRBV14 and TRBJ1-4; D not resolved. The length of the CDR3 is 15 residues. V lost 8 bases and J 8 bases, leaving 21 bases between the germline ends. Germline V gene lookup returns CDR1 SGHDN and CDR2 FVKESK. The CDR3 DNA sequence: TGTGCCAGCCGAAGGACGGCTAGCGCGTTGGAAAAACTGTTTTTT. It is translated as CASRRTASALEKLFF.

This sequence joins TRBV5-1 and TRBJ2-1; 13 bases map to TRBD2. The V and J ends lost 0 bases and 12 bases, in that order; junction bases with no gene match: 6. Per the germline V gene, CDR1 is SGHRS and CDR2 is YFSETQ. The CDR3 spans 15 residues. The CDR3 here is CASSLALAGGPGQFF. As DNA, the CDR3 is TGCGCCAGCAGCTTGGCACTAGCGGGAGGGCCCGGGCAGTTCTTC.

The chain uses TRBV11-2 and TRBJ1-2; tentative D call: TRBD1 (5 bases). The CDR3 covers 14 residues. Trimming removed 1 base from V and 7 bases from J, with 13 bases in between. Germline V gene sequence: CDR1 SGHAT, CDR2 FQNNGV. The chain's CDR3 is CASSLVGAGIGYTF. The CDR3 bases are TGTGCCAGCAGCTTAGTAGGGGCAGGGATTGGCTACACCTTC.

The genes are TRBV5-8 and TRBJ2-2, with D tentatively TRBD1 (5 bases). The CDR3 is 14 amino acids. The germline CDR1 and CDR2 sequences are SGHTS and YDEGEE. V lost 0 bases and J lost 3, with 6 bases in between. The chain's CDR3 is CASSLVGHTGELFF. The CDR3 DNA sequence: TGTGCCAGCAGCTTGGTGGGGCACACCGGGGAGCTGTTTTTT.

J is TRBJ1-2 and V is TRBV28; D gene uncertain. The CDR3 is 14 amino acids. Looked up from germline, CDR1 is MDHEN and CDR2 is SYDVKM. V shed 1 base and J shed 2 bases, with 8 bases lying between them. CDR3 sequence: CASSLLAHNYGYTF. Written as DNA, the CDR3 is TGTGCCAGCAGTTTATTAGCCCACAACTATGGCTACACCTTC.

This clone turned up a few times. The chain recombines TRBV28 with TRBJ1-1; TRBD1 matches 9 bases. V lost 3 bases and J lost 0; bases outside the gene matches: 5. Germline V gives CDR1 MDHEN, CDR2 SYDVKM. The CDR3 is 16 amino acids. The CDR3 region has the DNA TGTGCCAGCAGTTTCTCCGGACAGGGGCTGAACACTGAAGCTTTCTTT. It is translated as CASSFSGQGLNTEAFF.

This sequence joins TRBV10-3 and TRBJ1-3; D gene unclear. With 3 bases removed from V and 2 bases from J, the gap between germline ends came to 11 bases. The CDR3 is made up of 15 amino acids. CDR1 and CDR2 (germline): ENHRY, SYGVKD. The CDR3 protein is CAISDVRVAGNTIYF. The CDR3 region has the DNA TGTGCCATCAGTGATGTGAGGGTTGCTGGAAACACCATATATTTT.

The rearrangement joins TRBV10-2 to TRBJ2-2; TRBD2 aligns across 11 bases. The CDR3 length is 17 residues. From germline, CDR1 is WSHSY and CDR2 SAAADI. Germline trimming cut 7 bases from V and 2 bases from J; bases unmatched to any gene: 9. CDR3 bases: TGCGCCAGCATGGGGGGTAGCGGGGGGGGTAACACCGGGGAGCTGTTTTTT. This gives the protein CASMGGSGGGNTGELFF.

The chain employs TRBV4-1 and TRBJ2-7; a weak D match, TRBD2 (5 bases). The CDR3 runs to 15 residues. Trimming left V 0 bases short and J 3 bases short, with 12 bases between. The germline CDR1 and CDR2 sequences are MGHRA and YSYEKL. CDR3 sequence: CASSQEVASGYEQYV. CDR3 nucleotides: TGCGCCAGCAGCCAAGAGGTAGCGAGCGGCTACGAGCAGTACGTC.

This clone was observed a handful of times. V gene TRBV5-5 combines with J gene TRBJ1-1, with a weak D call TRBD1 (5 bases). Germline V CDR1 and CDR2: SGHKS, YYEKEE (reference sequence). This CDR3 has 14 amino acids. V was clipped by 5 bases and J by 8 bases, with 19 bases between them. The CDR3 bases are TGTGCCAGCAGTCCTCAGACAGTCTTGTCGGAAGCTTTCTTT. It encodes CASSPQTVLSEAFF. The variable domain in full, with the rest retrieved from reference TRBV5-5 and TRBJ1-1, is DAGVTQSPTHLIKTRGQQVTLRCSPISGHKSVSWYQQVLGQGPQFIFQYYEKEERGRGNFPDRFSARQFPNYSSELNVNALLLGDSALYLCASSPQTVLSEAFFGQGTRLTVV.

This clone was recorded only once. CDR3 nucleotide sequence: TGTGCCAGCGGAGACAGGAGTGGCCAGCCCCAGCATTTT. This gives the protein CASGDRSGQPQHF. The chain combines TRBV25-1 with TRBJ1-5; D might be TRBD1 (6 bases). Looked up from germline, CDR1 is MGHDK and CDR2 is SYGVNS. The CDR3 is 13 amino acids. V was pared by 8 bases and J by 7 bases, with 15 bases between. Variable domain in full (rest from reference TRBV25-1 and TRBJ1-5): EADIYQTPRYLVIGTGKKITLECSQTMGHDKMYWYQQDPGMELHLIHYSYGVNSTEKGDLSSESTVSRIRTEHFPLTLESARPSHTSQYLCASGDRSGQPQHFGDGTRLSIL.

The V gene is TRBV5-1, the J gene TRBJ2-3, with TRBD1 matching over 7 bases. CDR1 is SGHRS and CDR2 is YFSETQ in the germline V gene. V shed 2 bases and J 4 bases; nucleotides not matched to a gene: 4. The CDR3 consists of 14 residues. As DNA, the CDR3 is TGCGCCAGCAGCTTACAGGGGTTGGCAGATACGCAGTATTTT. It translates to CASSLQGLADTQYF. Full variable domain (missing parts from reference TRBV5-1 and TRBJ2-3): KAGVTQTPRYLIKTRGQQVTLSCSPISGHRSVSWYQQTPGQGLQFLFEYFSETQRNKGNFPGRFSGRQFSNSRSEMNVSTLELGDSALYLCASSLQGLADTQYFGPGTRLTVL.

This chain connects TRBV5-1 to TRBJ1-1; 8 nucleotides align to TRBD1. The V segment lost 0 bases and the J segment 2 bases; nucleotides outside the gene matches: 9. In germline, CDR1 is SGHRS, CDR2 YFSETQ. This CDR3 is 17 amino acids long. CDR3 nucleotides: TGCGCCAGCAGCTTGGTCTTGGCAGGGGGCGGAAACACTGAAGCTTTCTTT. It translates to CASSLVLAGGGNTEAFF.

CDR3 sequence (DNA): TGTGCCAGCAGCACCGGGACAGGGGACGGAGAGACCCAGTACTTC. It specifies CASSTGTGDGETQYF. The genes are TRBV5-4 and TRBJ2-5; 10 positions agree with TRBD1. Germline V gene sequence: CDR1 SGHNT, CDR2 YYREEE (reference sequence). After removal of 4 bases from V and 4 bases from J, the junction contained 7 bases not matched to a gene. CDR3 size: 15 residues.

In regard to this clone: This same CDR3 is encoded by further DNA sequences in the sample. The chain employs TRBV6-5 and TRBJ2-7; 8 bases map to TRBD2. This CDR3 is 13 amino acids long. Trimming took 10 bases from V and 7 from J; bases not matched to a gene: 12. The germline CDR1 and CDR2 sequences are MNHEY and SVGAGI. The chain's CDR3 is CATAGGPGYEQYV. The CDR3 region has the DNA TGTGCCACCGCGGGGGGCCCTGGCTATGAGCAGTACGTC.

CDR3 protein: CASSLTLGGVEQFF. CDR3 nucleotides: TGCGCCAGCAGCCTCACCTTAGGGGGCGTTGAGCAGTTCTTC. This chain joins TRBV5-1 and TRBJ2-1; 7 bases agree with TRBD1. J was trimmed by 9 bases and V by 4 bases; bases with no gene match: 10. This CDR3 is built from 14 residues. CDR1 is SGHRS and CDR2 is YFSETQ in the germline V gene.

V gene TRBV3-1 (or the pseudogene TRBV3-2) combines with J gene TRBJ2-5; D is unresolved. This CDR3 has 14 residues. V was trimmed by 1 base and J by 2 bases, leaving 8 bases between them. Germline CDR1 reads LGHDT; CDR2 reads YNNKEL (reference sequence). CDR3 region: CASSQGPGQETQYF. In nucleotides, the CDR3 is TGTGCCAGCAGCCAAGGGCCGGGTCAAGAGACCCAGTACTTC.